What follows are 16 T cell receptor beta chains derived from one specimen sequenced in a study of spatial heterogeneity in lung cancer. Time point here: sample taken at primary tumor resection. Unsorted whole RNA of tumor, nontumor lung or frozen PBMC was sequenced. TCRdb itself ran the 5' RACE reads through MiXCR, one entry per CDR3 protein. The table lists more than 9,500 distinct CDR3 sequences, 6.2% of them singletons. The sample in question was normal lung tissue next to the tumor, obtained at surgery. These receptors all stem from a male donor with early-stage non-small cell lung cancer.

This clonotype was counted at least ten times. This beta chain is an unintended read in a library built for alpha chains; its size means little. The chain recombines TRBV3-1 with TRBJ1-5; the D is unclear. The CDR3 totals 13 residues. Between the trimmed V and J ends, which lost 2 bases and 7 bases, there was a span of 9 bases. Germline V lookup: CDR1 LGHDT, CDR2 YNNKEL (reference sequence). DNA of the CDR3: TGTGCCAGCAGCCAAATCGATTCCCAGCCCCAGCATTTT. Amino acid sequence: CASSQIDSQPQHF.

This clonotype is labeled as large. The library was built for alpha chains, so this beta chain is an off-target read and its size means little. This chain joins TRBV20-1 and TRBJ2-3, with 12 positions matching TRBD2. CDR1 and CDR2 (germline): DFQATT, SNEGSKA (reference sequence). The CDR3 has 16 residues. V shed 3 bases and J 2 bases; nucleotides not matched to a gene: 6. The CDR3 nucleotides read TGCAGTGCTAGTAGACTAGCGGGAGTGTACACAGATACGCAGTATTTT. It encodes CSASRLAGVYTDTQYF.

This clonotype was counted between two and nine times. The library was designed around alpha chains, so this beta chain is a stray read whose abundance carries little weight. V and J are TRBV6-1 and TRBJ2-7; the match to TRBD1 covers 7 bases. Per the germline V gene, CDR1 is MNHNS and CDR2 is SASEGT. CDR3 size: 14 residues. The J segment lost 2 bases and the V segment lost 5 bases, leaving 6 bases of the junction unmatched. The CDR3 DNA follows: TGTGCCAGCAGTACCCGGGACAGCCCCTACGAGCAGTACTTC. Encoded protein: CASSTRDSPYEQYF.

This clonotype came up a few times. Since it is a stray read in a library aimed at alpha chains, this beta chain has a size that is not meaningful. This chain joins TRBV5-1 and TRBJ2-1, with a weak D call TRBD1 (6 bases). Trimming removed 2 bases at V and 7 bases at J, with 16 bases between. The V gene's germline CDR1 is SGHRS and CDR2 YFSETQ. The CDR3 is made up of 15 amino acids. In nucleotides, the CDR3 is TGCGCCAGCAGCTTACTCCAGGGGCTTGGGAATGAGCAGTTCTTC. It is translated as CASSLLQGLGNEQFF.

This clonotype was seen many times. This beta chain is an off-target read within a library intended for alpha chains, so its frequency means little. This sequence joins TRBV7-2 and TRBJ2-5; D is undetermined. The V end lost 3 bases, the J end lost 1 base, and 9 bases lay between the germline ends. Germline CDR1 SGHTA, CDR2 FQGNSA. The CDR3 length is 14 residues. The CDR3 bases are TGTGCCAGCAGCTTTAACGCCTTCCAAGAGACCCAGTACTTC. The encoded protein is CASSFNAFQETQYF.

This clonotype was detected ten times or more. Found in a library prepared for alpha chains, this beta chain is an off-target read, and its abundance has little meaning. The chain couples TRBV7-9 to TRBJ1-6; possible D gene TRBD1, 5 bases. The CDR3 has 18 residues. Trimming pared 2 bases from V and 5 bases from J, leaving 19 bases between. In germline, CDR1 is SEHNR, CDR2 FQNEAQ (reference sequence). As DNA, the CDR3 is TGTGCCAGCAGCTTAATTGCGTTTTTCGGGGGAGATAATTCACCCCTCCACTTT. Its protein is CASSLIAFFGGDNSPLHF.

Comments on this clonotype: This beta chain is an off-target read within a library intended for alpha chains, so its frequency means little. The chain couples TRBV4-1 to TRBJ2-1; TRBD1 agrees at 9 bases. The J segment lost 6 bases and the V segment lost 0 bases, leaving 3 bases of the junction unmatched. CDR3 length: 15 residues. CDR1 and CDR2 from the germline V gene are MGHRA and YSYEKL. CDR3 in amino acids: CASSQEGQGSNEQFF. The CDR3 DNA is TGCGCCAGCAGCCAAGAGGGACAGGGCAGCAATGAGCAGTTCTTC.

This clonotype has ten or more counts. In a library made to pick up alpha chains, this beta chain is a stray read with a size that means little. The V call is TRBV20-1, the J call TRBJ2-5; the D gene is possibly TRBD2 (5 bases). Germline V gene data show CDR1 as DFQATT and CDR2 as SNEGSKA (reference sequence). The CDR3 totals 14 residues. The V end was cut by 0 bases, the J end by 4 bases, with 12 bases between. The CDR3 region has the DNA TGCAGTGCTAGAGACCCGACGGGGATAGAGACCCAGTACTTC. This gives the protein CSARDPTGIETQYF.

This clonotype was seen ten or more times. Since it is a stray read in a library aimed at alpha chains, this beta chain has a size that is not meaningful. This sequence joins TRBV6-5 and TRBJ2-2; D is ambiguous. This CDR3 contains 12 residues. In germline, CDR1 is MNHEY, CDR2 SVGAGI. Trimming removed 6 bases at V and 7 bases at J, with 9 bases between. The DNA for the CDR3 is TGTGCCAGCAGCTATACAGTCGGGGAGCTGTTTTTT. This sequence encodes CASSYTVGELFF.

This clonotype was counted many times. With the library built for alpha chains, this beta chain is off target and its frequency is not meaningful. This rearrangement joins TRBV27 to TRBJ2-3; TRBD1 is a possible D gene (5 bases). CDR3 length equals 12 residues. In germline, CDR1 is MNHEY, CDR2 SMNVEV (reference sequence). Trimming cost V 8 bases and J 3 bases, with 9 bases left between them. For the CDR3, the DNA is TGTGCCAGCTGGGCAGGGACAGATACGCAGTATTTT. Protein product: CASWAGTDTQYF.

By share, this clonotype ranks as medium-sized. Being off target in a library aimed at alpha chains, this beta chain has a size of little meaning. V usage is TRBV29-1 and J usage is TRBJ2-3, with 8 bases fitting TRBD2. In germline, CDR1 is SQVTM, CDR2 ANQGSEA. CDR3 length: 15 amino acids. The J segment lost 3 bases and the V segment lost 6 bases, leaving 11 bases of the junction unmatched. This CDR3 reads CSVRGRGLETDTQYF. Written as DNA, the CDR3 is TGCAGCGTCAGAGGTCGGGGACTAGAGACAGATACGCAGTATTTT.

The sample holds many counts of this clonotype. Found in a library prepared for alpha chains, this beta chain is an off-target read, and its abundance has little meaning. V and J are TRBV10-3 and TRBJ1-2; D may be TRBD1 (5 bases). The CDR3 is 14 residues long. V was pared by 2 bases and J by 6 bases, with 13 bases between. Germline CDR1 and CDR2: ENHRY and SYGVKD. The CDR3 sequence is CAISEVAGGNGYTF. The CDR3 DNA follows: TGTGCCATCAGTGAGGTGGCCGGGGGGAATGGCTACACCTTC.

This clonotype has at least ten counts. Because this beta chain is a stray read in a library intended to capture alpha chains, its abundance should not be given much weight. The chain couples TRBV5-5 to TRBJ2-7; D might be TRBD1 (5 bases). Per germline, CDR1 SGHKS and CDR2 YYEKEE (reference sequence). The CDR3 runs to 18 residues. Deletions cut 2 bases from V and 6 bases from J, with 27 bases between. CDR3 sequence (DNA): TGTGCCAGCAGCTTAACACGGGTCGCCGGACACACGCCCGGCGAGCAGTACTTC. Translation: CASSLTRVAGHTPGEQYF.

This clonotype was recorded at least ten times. Because the library targeted alpha chains, this beta chain is an off-target read whose size means little. The chain couples TRBV20-1 to TRBJ2-7; D tentatively fits TRBD1 or TRBD2 (6 bases each). This CDR3 is built from 12 residues. Per germline, CDR1 DFQATT and CDR2 SNEGSKA (reference sequence). V lost 5 bases and J lost 4, with 12 bases in between. Written as DNA, the CDR3 is TGCAGTGCTTATACAGGGAGGTACGAGCAGTACTTC. This codes for CSAYTGRYEQYF.

This clonotype was observed many times. Found in a library prepared for alpha chains, this beta chain is an off-target read, and its abundance has little meaning. V is TRBV20-1 and J is TRBJ1-5; D not resolved. Germline values: CDR1 DFQATT, CDR2 SNEGSKA (reference sequence). V lost 1 base and J 1 base, leaving 11 bases between the germline ends. The CDR3 has 15 residues. CDR3 sequence: CSARVTGASNQPQHF. For the CDR3, the DNA is TGCAGTGCTAGAGTGACGGGCGCAAGCAATCAGCCCCAGCATTTT.

This clonotype showed up many times. The library was prepared for alpha chains; this beta chain is a stray read, so its frequency means little. The V call is TRBV7-2, the J call TRBJ1-1, with D unresolved. The CDR3 runs to 14 residues. Trimming pared 2 bases from V and 3 bases from J, leaving 10 bases between. Germline CDR1 and CDR2: SGHTA and FQGNSA. This CDR3 reads CASSLSVLDTEAFF. The CDR3 DNA follows: TGTGCCAGCAGCTTATCGGTTTTGGACACTGAAGCTTTCTTT. The full variable domain, with the rest looked up from reference TRBV7-2 and TRBJ1-1, is GAGVSQSPSNKVTEKGKDVELRCDPISGHTALYWYRQSLGQGLEFLIYFQGNSAPDKSGLPSDRFSAERTGGSVSTLTIQRTQQEDSAVYLCASSLSVLDTEAFFGQGTRLTVV.